The 27 T cell receptor beta chains in this list originate from one sample, sequenced in a study of blood T cell repertoires in COVID-19. Profiled with immunoSEQ multiplex PCR; TCRdb holds only in-frame clones, not every one. The sample yields tens of thousands of clones, about nine tenths seen once. Material for sequencing was peripheral blood. The origin of the receptors is a male donor with acute or convalescent COVID-19.

The genes are TRBV19 and TRBJ2-1; D may be TRBD1 (9 bases). V was cut by 5 bases and J by 6 bases, with 35 bases left in between. The CDR3 consists of 21 residues. CDR1 is LNHDA and CDR2 is SQIVND in the germline V gene (reference sequence). Here the CDR3 reads CASSFSPTGGFIDREGNEQFF. In DNA, the CDR3 is TGTGCCAGTAGTTTTTCCCCGACAGGGGGGTTTATCGATCGGGAGGGCAATGAGCAGTTCTTC.

The rearrangement uses TRBV12-3 or TRBV12-4 and TRBJ1-1, with TRBD1 matching 7 bases. V dropped 2 bases and J dropped 4; count of bases not matched to a gene: 1. This CDR3 contains 13 residues. In nucleotides, the CDR3 is TGTGCCAGCAGTTTAAGGACAGGCACTGAAGCTTTCTTT. Its protein is CASSLRTGTEAFF.

The rearrangement uses TRBV6-5 and TRBJ1-1, with a tentative D call TRBD1 (6 bases). The CDR3 totals 14 residues. The V end lost 6 bases, the J end lost 1 base, and 12 bases lay between the germline ends. Germline loops: CDR1 MNHEY, CDR2 SVGAGI. DNA of the CDR3: TGTGCCAGCAGGAGCGGACAGCAGAACACTGAAGCTTTCTTT. As protein: CASRSGQQNTEAFF.

This clone has a handful of counts. CDR3 nucleotides: TGTGCCAGCAGTTGGACTGGACAGCAGTACTTC. Translating gives CASSWTGQQYF. The genes are TRBV28 and TRBJ2-7, with TRBD2 as a possible D gene (5 bases). V lost 4 bases and J 8 bases, leaving 9 bases between the germline ends. The length of the CDR3 is 11 residues. Germline V gene data show CDR1 as MDHEN and CDR2 as SYDVKM.

DNA of the CDR3: TGTGCCAGCAGTCCCTCTTCGGCAGGGCACTCCTACGAGCAGTACTTC. Translation: CASSPSSAGHSYEQYF. The chain carries TRBV27 and TRBJ2-7; the D gene is possibly TRBD1 (5 bases). The V end was cut by 5 bases, the J end by 0 bases, with 17 bases between. This CDR3 region has 16 residues. The germline V gene encodes CDR1 MNHEY and CDR2 SMNVEV (reference sequence).

V gene TRBV5-1 combines with J gene TRBJ2-5; D may be TRBD2 (6 bases). CDR1 and CDR2 from the germline V gene are SGHRS and YFSETQ. With 1 base removed from V and 1 base from J, the gap between germline ends came to 8 bases. This CDR3 contains 14 residues. The CDR3 DNA is TGCGCCAGCAGCTTGTTGGGGGGCCAAGAGACCCAGTACTTC. It encodes CASSLLGGQETQYF.

V usage is TRBV11-3 and J usage is TRBJ2-5; 7 bases agree with TRBD2. Germline CDR1 reads SGHNT; CDR2 reads YENEEA. The CDR3 loop spans 14 amino acids. The trim removed 6 bases at V and 5 bases at J, leaving 9 bases unmatched. The CDR3 sequence is CASSPQRGSETQYF. CDR3 DNA sequence: TGTGCCAGCAGTCCCCAGCGGGGCAGTGAGACCCAGTACTTC. The full variable domain, in which reference TRBV11-3 and TRBJ2-5 provide the parts outside the CDR3, is EAGVVQSPRYKIIEKKQPVAFWCNPISGHNTLYWYLQNLGQGPELLIRYENEEAVDDSQLPKDRFSAERLKGVDSTLKIQPAELGDSAVYLCASSPQRGSETQYFGPGTRLLVL.

This clone has a single count. The rearrangement joins TRBV7-9 to TRBJ2-2; no clear D gene. Trimming removed 0 bases at V and 0 bases at J, with 8 bases between. Germline V CDR1 and CDR2: SEHNR, FQNEAQ (reference sequence). The CDR3 sequence is 16 residues long. Here the CDR3 reads CASSLAKQANTGELFF. The CDR3 region has the DNA TGTGCCAGCAGCTTAGCGAAGCAGGCGAACACCGGGGAGCTGTTTTTT.

V and J are TRBV4-1 and TRBJ1-3; no reliable D call. CDR1 and CDR2 from the germline V gene are MGHRA and YSYEKL. The V end was cut by 0 bases, the J end by 0 bases, with 9 bases between. The length of the CDR3 is 16 residues. The DNA for the CDR3 is TGCGCCAGCAGCCAAGATAGCGTTAGCTCTGGAAACACCATATATTTT. Its translation is CASSQDSVSSGNTIYF.

The genes are TRBV6-5 and TRBJ2-7; 7 bases line up with TRBD1. The CDR3 length is 14 residues. The germline gives CDR1 MNHEY, CDR2 SVGAGI. V lost 9 bases to trimming and J lost 7 bases; unmatched junction nucleotides: 15. The CDR3, as DNA: TGTGCCAGTGGACACGGACAGGTGTCGTGGGAGCAGTACTTC. Protein sequence: CASGHGQVSWEQYF.

This clone was seen a single time. V usage is TRBV5-1 and J usage is TRBJ1-6; D might be TRBD1 (5 bases). V dropped 5 bases and J dropped 9 bases, with 15 bases sitting between them. The length of the CDR3 is 14 residues. CDR1 SGHRS and CDR2 YFSETQ come from the germline V gene. CDR3 region: CASRGGERSSPLHF. DNA of the CDR3: TGCGCCAGCAGGGGGGGAGAACGTAGTTCACCCCTCCACTTT.

The rearrangement links TRBV6-6 to TRBJ1-4; D remains unclear. This CDR3 spans 16 amino acids. Trimming left V 6 bases short and J 0 bases short, with 14 bases between. Germline CDR1 MNHNY, CDR2 SVGAGI (reference sequence). The CDR3 loop is CASSRAPVATNEKLFF. The CDR3 DNA reads TGTGCCAGCAGCCGCGCCCCGGTTGCAACTAATGAAAAACTGTTTTTT.

This chain links TRBV7-9 with TRBJ1-4; D is possibly TRBD1 (5 bases). The CDR3 totals 15 residues. Trimming took off 0 bases at V and 8 bases at J, with 13 bases between the two ends. Germline CDR1 and CDR2: SEHNR and FQNEAQ (reference sequence). Written as DNA, the CDR3 is TGTGCCAGCAGCTTAGCGGCACCTCCAGGGGAAAAACTGTTTTTT. It specifies CASSLAAPPGEKLFF.

A single count supports this clone. The chain has TRBV19 and TRBJ2-1; D might be TRBD2 (6 bases). Germline CDR1 is LNHDA and CDR2 is SQIVND (reference sequence). The CDR3 contains 15 residues. Trimming cost V 4 bases and J 8 bases, with 18 bases left between them. CDR3 residues: CASSTRGGATDEQFF. The CDR3, as DNA: TGTGCCAGTAGTACAAGAGGAGGGGCCACTGATGAGCAGTTCTTC.

The count of this clone is one. The chain employs TRBV28 and TRBJ2-2; 8 bases agree with TRBD1. CDR3 length: 15 residues. The V gene's germline CDR1 is MDHEN and CDR2 SYDVKM. With V trimmed by 6 bases and J by 6 bases, 9 bases remained unmatched. The CDR3 spells CASRPQGAGSGELFF. The CDR3 bases are TGTGCCAGCAGACCCCAGGGGGCTGGGTCCGGGGAGCTGTTTTTT.

The chain employs TRBV6-1 and TRBJ2-5; D is unclear. Germline lookup yields CDR1 MNHNS and CDR2 SASEGT. The CDR3 is made up of 16 amino acids. The V end was cut by 1 base, the J end by 5 bases, with 17 bases between. The DNA of the CDR3 is TGTGCCAGCAGTGAAGTCCAGGCTGCGTATCGGGAGACCCAGTACTTC. Encoded protein: CASSEVQAAYRETQYF.

This chain connects TRBV30 to TRBJ2-5; tentative D call: TRBD2 (6 bases). Trimming took off 3 bases at V and 7 bases at J, with 18 bases between the two ends. The CDR3 loop spans 14 amino acids. Germline V gives CDR1 GTSNPN, CDR2 SVGIG (reference sequence). CDR3 nucleotides: TGTGCCTGGAGCTACGGGACTCAAGGGCGGACCCAGTACTTC. It encodes CAWSYGTQGRTQYF. The entire variable domain, with the rest obtained from reference TRBV30 and TRBJ2-5, is as follows: SQTIHQWPATLVQPVGSPLSLECTVEGTSNPNLYWYRQAAGRGLQLLFYSVGIGQISSEVPQNLSASRPQDRQFILSSKKLLLSDSGFYLCAWSYGTQGRTQYFGPGTRLLVL.

This chain links TRBV28 with TRBJ1-4, with D uncertain. The CDR3 extends over 15 amino acids. Trimming cost V 5 bases and J 6 bases, with 16 bases left between them. Germline V lookup: CDR1 MDHEN, CDR2 SYDVKM. CDR3 sequence reads: CASSQYTAGDEKLFF. CDR3 DNA: TGTGCCAGCAGTCAATACACCGCCGGGGATGAAAAACTGTTTTTT.

The chain carries TRBV6-1 and TRBJ2-3; TRBD2 agrees at 10 bases. Germline V CDR1 and CDR2: MNHNS, SASEGT. The CDR3 is 17 amino acids. With 4 bases clipped from V and 6 bases from J, the junction kept 13 bases outside the gene matches. The CDR3 here is CASSVPLAGAGADTQYF. The CDR3 nucleotides read TGTGCCAGCAGTGTACCCCTAGCGGGGGCCGGGGCGGATACGCAGTATTTT.

In this sample, this clone turned up a few times. The J gene is TRBJ1-2, the V gene TRBV19; 7 positions agree with TRBD1. Germline trimming cut 5 bases from V and 2 bases from J; bases unmatched to any gene: 5. The CDR3 sequence is 14 residues long. Germline CDR1 LNHDA, CDR2 SQIVND (reference sequence). CDR3 in DNA: TGTGCCAGTAGTGCCGGGACAGACAACTATGGCTACACCTTC. Amino acid sequence: CASSAGTDNYGYTF.

J is TRBJ2-3 and V is TRBV2, with TRBD2 matching over 7 bases. This CDR3 spans 15 amino acids. Germline CDR1 is SNHLY and CDR2 is FYNNEI. V gave up 5 bases and J gave up 4 bases; unmatched junction bases: 9. The CDR3 sequence: CASSTSGVKADTQYF. Here the CDR3 DNA reads TGTGCCAGCAGTACCAGCGGGGTTAAGGCAGATACGCAGTATTTT.

J is TRBJ1-2 and V is TRBV19, with TRBD1 matching 10 bases. J lost 8 bases, V lost 0 bases, and 9 bases had no gene match. This CDR3 is 16 amino acids long. Germline loops: CDR1 LNHDA, CDR2 SQIVND (reference sequence). This chain's CDR3 is CASSIDRDRGIGGYTF. CDR3 in DNA: TGTGCCAGTAGTATAGATAGGGACAGGGGAATCGGCGGCTACACCTTC.

This clone was seen once. The V and J genes are TRBV7-6 and TRBJ1-5; a weak D match, TRBD1 (5 bases). V was trimmed by 1 base and J by 6 bases, leaving 13 bases between them. Germline assignment: CDR1 SGHVS and CDR2 FNYEAQ. The CDR3 length is 15 residues. CDR3 loop: CASSLGRGGIQPQHF. CDR3 DNA: TGTGCCAGCAGCTTAGGGCGGGGGGGGATTCAGCCCCAGCATTTT.

This clone was counted only a few times. The chain links TRBV5-1 to TRBJ1-6; D is perhaps TRBD1 (5 bases). With 1 base removed from V and 6 bases from J, the gap between germline ends came to 8 bases. The germline V gene encodes CDR1 SGHRS and CDR2 YFSETQ. This CDR3 has 14 amino acids. CDR3 sequence (DNA): TGCGCCAGCAGCTTGAACCAGGGTAATTCACCCCTCCACTTT. This codes for CASSLNQGNSPLHF.

V is TRBV29-1 and J is TRBJ1-3; D might be TRBD1 (6 bases). The length of the CDR3 is 13 residues. CDR1 is SQVTM, CDR2 ANQGSEA, per germline. Trimming removed 6 bases from V and 4 bases from J, with 13 bases in between. CDR3 region: CSVTQGTGNTIYF. CDR3 bases: TGCAGCGTGACACAGGGTACAGGAAACACCATATATTTT. The variable domain in full, with the rest retrieved from reference TRBV29-1 and TRBJ1-3, is SAVISQKPSRDICQRGTSLTIQCQVDSQVTMMFWYRQQPGQSLTLIATANQGSEATYESGFVIDKFPISRPNLTFSTLTVSNMSPEDSSIYLCSVTQGTGNTIYFGEGSWLTVV.

The genes are TRBV7-9 and TRBJ1-3; 8 bases are shared with TRBD1. J was trimmed by 0 bases and V by 5 bases; bases with no gene match: 9. The germline gives CDR1 SEHNR, CDR2 FQNEAQ (reference sequence). The CDR3 sequence is 17 residues long. Here the CDR3 reads CASSPRTGLSSGNTIYF. The CDR3 DNA reads as TGTGCCAGCAGCCCCCGGACAGGGTTGAGCTCTGGAAACACCATATATTTT.

The table lists this clone with a count of one. The V call is TRBV7-9, the J call TRBJ1-1; weak D call: TRBD1 (5 bases). The CDR3 contains 16 residues. Germline V gene lookup returns CDR1 SEHNR and CDR2 FQNEAQ (reference sequence). The V gene lost 1 base and the J gene lost 5 bases, with 17 bases spanning the gap. CDR3 nucleotides: TGTGCCAGCAGCTTAGTTGTGGGGACGGCGGGAACTGAAGCTTTCTTT. Protein sequence: CASSLVVGTAGTEAFF.